This TCR beta chain was captured by sequencing in a study of blood T cells in healthy people across ages (dated by TCRdb to the mid-2010s). Regarding the study in general: In model experiments, template switching captured about one uniquely barcoded TCR beta cDNA molecule for every two T cells. The study measured age-related changes in TCR beta repertoire diversity using deep sequencing normalized with unique cDNA molecular identifiers. Donors were grouped into four age groups: young (average roughly 17 years), middle-aged (about 40), aged (approximately 67) and long-lived (roughly 80). The study analyzed two additional independent replicas of 1 million unique cDNA reads from the same blood draw for two donors, one aged 18 to 30 and one aged 80 or older.

Points on this clonotype: The specificity of this receptor is unknown. Per-nucleotide qualities are absent, and no much larger clonotype sits a single base away.

The paper as a whole reports these results and caveats: Observed TCR beta diversity per million T cells fell roughly linearly with age, and a significant reduction was already apparent by age about 36. Bulk unsorted PBMC profiling prevented conclusive comparison of naive and antigen-experienced compartments. Because the CMV infection status of the donors was unknown, age-related changes in expanded clonotypes may potentially have been confounded. There was a strong correlation between observed TCR beta diversity and the percentage of naive T cells measured by flow cytometry. Estimates of total diversity from one million sequenced T cells were regarded as lower bounds and underestimates. Compared with the aged group, the long-lived group had more naive CD4+ T cells, fewer expanded clones and increased TCR diversity, a pattern suggesting age selection.

Systemically healthy Caucasian individuals from Russia, 35 to 50 in total and aged about 6 to 90 years, were included as donors. Roughly 9.5 milliliters of peripheral blood were drawn from each donor into EDTA-treated Vacutainer tubes. Ficoll-Paque density-gradient centrifugation was used to isolate PBMCs, with at least 7 million per sample. Trizol reagent was used to extract total RNA from PBMCs, with at least 5.5 micrograms per sample. For every donor, an aliquot of PBMCs went through flow cytometry to measure the percentages of naive CD45RAhigh/CD27high T cells. The library was built by means of 5' RACE. The reads were generated on an Illumina HiSeq 2500. A second PCR of about 6 to 11 cycles was performed with a sample-barcoded 5' primer and a J-beta primer mix. A template-switch 5' adaptor carrying 12 random nucleotides introduced a unique molecular identifier onto each TCR beta cDNA molecule. Each sample yielded at least 3 million CDR3-containing paired-end reads. First-strand cDNA was synthesized from all RNA with the Mint cDNA synthesis kit, primed by a TRBC-specific oligonucleotide. Following uracil-DNA glycosylase treatment, all cDNA underwent a first 18-cycle PCR with the universal primers M1SS and BC2_uni_R. The authors processed their data as follows. Each sample was normalized by randomly selecting 1 million high-quality reads, each carrying a distinct molecular identifier. Reads with shared molecular identifiers were discarded instead of being binned into consensus sequences. MiTCR, run with a Q25 quality threshold and the strictest error-elimination algorithm, handled CDR3 identification, clonotype clustering and error correction. A nonparametric unseen species model with Euler transformation was used to estimate a lower bound on total TCR beta diversity. Using fastp trimming at Q25 and MiXCR clonotype assembly, TCRdb reanalyzed the public sequencing data and kept in-frame beta chains. Each CDR3 protein appears once, grouped with its most common genes and DNA. It is TCRdb's table, rather than the study itself, that gives the V and J calls and clone size. Across this sample there are a few hundred thousand distinct CDR3 sequences, with roughly a quarter seen only once. In total, the top ten clones hold approximately 3.6% of the sample.

Separately, the same data were catalogued under a study of T cells of mothers and their children. According to the second study: Nine systemically healthy Caucasian individuals served as donors, namely three mothers together with their six children. cDNA synthesis consumed the entire amount of extracted RNA, loaded at 1.5 ug RNA in each 15 ul reaction. In the second PCR, sample barcodes and 2-4 random nucleotides were introduced via the M1S primer. Each mother yielded over 8.5 million TCR beta CDR3 reads and each child 2.5 million to 3 million reads. Thymic selection shapes the output of TCR recombination in a similar way in related and unrelated pairs, and inherited differences have a minor effect. Normalized repertoire overlap was always found to be slightly, but never significantly, higher in related mother-child pairs than in unrelated mother-child pairs. Persistent microchimeric T cell clones were not detected, at a sensitivity of roughly 100 clones per million clonotypes. In the study, deep NGS was used to compare the TCR beta repertoires of mothers and children, and features distinguishing related mother-child pairs from unrelated individuals were sought. On average, the children were roughly 11 +/- 4 years old, while the mothers were about 37 +/- 4 years old. After adapters were ligated using NEBNext reagents, the libraries underwent 100+100 nt paired-end sequencing on an Illumina HiSeq 2000. Mother and child libraries were prepared a month apart and sequenced in separate runs to prevent cross-contamination. For each donor, somewhere between roughly 450,000 and 2,100,000 distinct TCR beta clonotypes were identified. Naive TCR beta clonotypes were estimated from low-frequency clonotypes matched to each donor's FACS-determined naive share, without sorting.

The sample was blood. The sequence was obtained from a boy aged 2-9 years in good health.

The CDR3 protein is CASSYWSHNSPLHF. The sequence in DNA is TGTGCCAGCAGTTACTGGTCCCATAATTCACCCCTCCACTTT. The sequence is built from TRBV6-5 and TRBJ1-6; the D gene assignment is ambiguous. V is clipped by 1 base and J by 5 bases, and the sequence between their germline boundaries is 6 bases long. From a lookup of the germline V gene, CDR1 and CDR2 are MNHEY and SVGAGI. The CDR3 numbers 14 residues from cysteine through phenylalanine. Here the CDR3 DNA is all that survives: 42 bases in frame from base 1.